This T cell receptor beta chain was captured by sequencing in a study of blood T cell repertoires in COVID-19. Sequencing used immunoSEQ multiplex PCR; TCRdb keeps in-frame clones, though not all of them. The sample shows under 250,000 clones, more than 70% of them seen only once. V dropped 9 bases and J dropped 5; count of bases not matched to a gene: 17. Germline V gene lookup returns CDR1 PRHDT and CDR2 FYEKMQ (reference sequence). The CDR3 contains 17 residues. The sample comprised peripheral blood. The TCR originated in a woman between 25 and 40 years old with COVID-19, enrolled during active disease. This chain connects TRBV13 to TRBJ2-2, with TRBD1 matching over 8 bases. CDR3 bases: TGTGCCAGACTGGAAGCCAGGGGGCGACTCGAGACCGGGGAGCTGTTTTTT. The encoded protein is CARLEARGRLETGELFF.